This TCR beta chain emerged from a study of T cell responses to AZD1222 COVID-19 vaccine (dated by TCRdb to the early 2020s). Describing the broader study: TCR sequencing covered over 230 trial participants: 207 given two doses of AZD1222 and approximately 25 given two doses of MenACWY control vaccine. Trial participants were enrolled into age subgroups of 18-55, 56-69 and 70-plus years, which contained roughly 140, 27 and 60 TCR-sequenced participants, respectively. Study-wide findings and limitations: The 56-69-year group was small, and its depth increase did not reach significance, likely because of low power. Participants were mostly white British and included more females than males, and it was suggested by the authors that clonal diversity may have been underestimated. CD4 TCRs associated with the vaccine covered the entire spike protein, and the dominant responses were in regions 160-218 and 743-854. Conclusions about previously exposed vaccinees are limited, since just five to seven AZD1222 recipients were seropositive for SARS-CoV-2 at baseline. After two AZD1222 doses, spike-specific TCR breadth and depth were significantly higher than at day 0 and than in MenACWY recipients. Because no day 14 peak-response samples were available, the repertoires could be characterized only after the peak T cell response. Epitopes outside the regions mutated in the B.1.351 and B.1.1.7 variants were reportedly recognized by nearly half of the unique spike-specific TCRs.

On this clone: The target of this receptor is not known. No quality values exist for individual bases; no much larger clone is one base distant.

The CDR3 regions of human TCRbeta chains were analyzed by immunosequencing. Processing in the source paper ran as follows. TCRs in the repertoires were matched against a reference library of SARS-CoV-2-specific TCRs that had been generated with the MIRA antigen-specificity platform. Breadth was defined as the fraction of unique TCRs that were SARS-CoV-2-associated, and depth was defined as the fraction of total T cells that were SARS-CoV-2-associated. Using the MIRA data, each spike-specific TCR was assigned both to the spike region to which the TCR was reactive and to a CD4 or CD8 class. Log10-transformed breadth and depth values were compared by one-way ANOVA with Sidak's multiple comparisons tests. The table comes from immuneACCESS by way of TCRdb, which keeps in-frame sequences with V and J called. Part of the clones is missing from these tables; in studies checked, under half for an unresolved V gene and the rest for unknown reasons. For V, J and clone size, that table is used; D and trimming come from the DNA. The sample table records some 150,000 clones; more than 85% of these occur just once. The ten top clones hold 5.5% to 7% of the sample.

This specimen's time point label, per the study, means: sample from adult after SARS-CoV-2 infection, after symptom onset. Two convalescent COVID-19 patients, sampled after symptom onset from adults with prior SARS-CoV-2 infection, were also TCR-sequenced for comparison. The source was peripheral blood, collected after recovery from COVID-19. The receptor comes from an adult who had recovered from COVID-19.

The CDR3 region: CASSPGGVTYEQYF. Read as DNA, the sequence is TGCGCCAGCAGTCCGGGAGGGGTGACCTACGAGCAGTACTTC. The rearrangement joined TRBV5-1 to TRBJ2-7; 8 central nucleotides agree with TRBD2. For this chain, trimming is 5 bases at the V end and 2 bases at the J end, and the number of junction bases without a gene match is 6. CDR1 and CDR2 (SGHRS, YFSETQ) derive from the germline V gene. There are 14 amino acids in the CDR3, from cysteine to phenylalanine inclusive. Only the CDR3 DNA is retained, 42 bases long and in frame from the first base.